The present T cell receptor beta chain was sequenced within a study of T cell changes during pregnancy in multiple sclerosis. Data came from immunoSEQ multiplex PCR; TCRdb stores just in-frame clones and leaves some out. Of about 38,000 clones listed, 75% to 95% are singletons. This clone was observed a single time. This CDR3 is 13 amino acids long. Germline-derived CDR1 and CDR2 are SEHNR and FQNEAQ (reference sequence). Trimming shortened V by 7 bases and J by 2 bases, and 12 bases separated the two germline ends. The chain uses TRBV7-9 and TRBJ2-7; D is perhaps TRBD2 (5 bases). The receptor's source is a female donor with multiple sclerosis, enrolled in a pregnancy study. Sequenced material: CD8+ T cells from peripheral blood mononuclear cells, taken after pregnancy. CDR3 sequence reads: CASTNTGAYEQYF. The CDR3 bases are TGTGCCAGCACCAACACCGGGGCCTACGAGCAGTACTTC.